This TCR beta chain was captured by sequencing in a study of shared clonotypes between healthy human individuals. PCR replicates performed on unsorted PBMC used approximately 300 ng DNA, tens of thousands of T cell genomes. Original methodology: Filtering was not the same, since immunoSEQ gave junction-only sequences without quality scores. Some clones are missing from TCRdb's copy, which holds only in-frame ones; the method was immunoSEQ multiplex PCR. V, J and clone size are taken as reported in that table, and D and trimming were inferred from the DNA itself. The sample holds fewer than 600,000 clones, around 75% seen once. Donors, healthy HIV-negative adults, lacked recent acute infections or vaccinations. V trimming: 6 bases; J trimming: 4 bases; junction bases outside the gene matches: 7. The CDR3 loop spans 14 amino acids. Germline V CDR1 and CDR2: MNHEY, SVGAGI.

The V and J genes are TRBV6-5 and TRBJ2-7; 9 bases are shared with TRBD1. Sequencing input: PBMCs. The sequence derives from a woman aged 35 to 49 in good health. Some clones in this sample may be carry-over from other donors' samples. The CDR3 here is CASSPGTGFYEQYF. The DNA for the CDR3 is TGTGCCAGCAGCCCCGGGACAGGGTTTTACGAGCAGTACTTC.